One and the same sample provided the 9 T cell receptor beta chains below, sequenced in a study of T-cell memory formation after mild COVID-19. TCRdb reprocessed the 5' RACE reads with MiXCR, giving one entry per CDR3 protein. The sample has 85,000 to 120,000 distinct CDR3 sequences, over 10% seen once. Sequenced material: PBMCs or a T cell subset sorted from them (not recorded which). The receptors were gathered from an adult woman who had mild COVID-19 (a few samples of this study predate the infection). Cell type and time point are not known.

This clonotype was counted between two and nine times. The CDR3 DNA is TGCGCCAGCAGCTTCCGCAGCCCCTACGAGCAGTACTTC. Its translation: CASSFRSPYEQYF. The chain is built from TRBV5-1 and TRBJ2-7; D is unresolved. Germline V CDR1 and CDR2: SGHRS, YFSETQ. The CDR3 has 13 amino acids. V lost 2 bases to trimming and J lost 2 bases, with 8 bases between them.

The CDR3 sequence: CASSSLRDLSYEQYF. The CDR3 DNA sequence: TGTGCCAGCAGCAGTCTCCGGGACTTGTCCTACGAGCAGTACTTC. The chain has TRBV7-8 and TRBJ2-7; D is perhaps TRBD2 (6 bases). Germline values: CDR1 SGHVS, CDR2 FQNEAQ. This CDR3 spans 15 amino acids. V shed 5 bases and J shed 1 base, with 15 bases lying between them.

This clonotype was found a few times. CDR3 sequence: CASSQEGGVDTEAFF. The CDR3 DNA is TGTGCCAGCAGCCAAGAGGGTGGGGTAGACACTGAAGCTTTCTTT. V gene TRBV4-2 combines with J gene TRBJ1-1; no reliable D call. Deletions cut 0 bases from V and 3 bases from J, with 11 bases between. The CDR3 totals 15 residues. CDR1 is LGHNA, CDR2 YNFKEQ, per germline.

This clonotype was observed many times. V usage is TRBV7-9 and J usage is TRBJ2-3, with TRBD2 matching 7 bases. Germline CDR1 is SEHNR and CDR2 is FQNEAQ (reference sequence). V dropped 5 bases and J dropped 0; count of bases not matched to a gene: 8. The CDR3 runs to 16 residues. The DNA of the CDR3 is TGTGCCAGCAGCCCCCGGGGAGGGGATAGCACAGATACGCAGTATTTT. This translates into CASSPRGGDSTDTQYF.

The chain carries TRBV7-9 and TRBJ1-2; 8 nucleotides line up with TRBD1. The CDR3 is made up of 16 amino acids. Germline lookup yields CDR1 SEHNR and CDR2 FQNEAQ (reference sequence). V lost 5 bases and J lost 6; bases outside the gene matches: 14. CDR3 bases: TGTGCCAGCAGCCTTAGCGGACAGGGACCTGTCCATGGCTACACCTTC. This encodes CASSLSGQGPVHGYTF.

This clonotype has only a few counts. J is TRBJ2-2 and V is TRBV24-1; D is unclear. Germline V gene sequence: CDR1 KGHDR, CDR2 SFDVKD. This CDR3 contains 11 residues. V was clipped by 9 bases and J by 8 bases, with 9 bases between them. This chain's CDR3 is CATELTGELFF. The CDR3 nucleotides are TGTGCCACCGAACTTACTGGGGAGCTGTTTTTT.

This clonotype was observed a handful of times. This sequence joins TRBV6-5 and TRBJ2-5, with D possibly TRBD2 on 6 matching bases. With 6 bases removed from V and 4 bases from J, the gap between germline ends came to 9 bases. This CDR3 contains 12 residues. CDR1 MNHEY and CDR2 SVGAGI come from the germline V gene. The CDR3 sequence is CASSRGSETQYF. As DNA, the CDR3 is TGTGCCAGCAGCCGGGGGTCAGAGACCCAGTACTTC.

This clonotype showed up just a few times. V usage is TRBV12-3 or TRBV12-4 and J usage is TRBJ1-1; D unresolved. The CDR3 runs to 11 residues. The V and J ends lost 1 base and 7 bases respectively, with 4 bases between them. Here the CDR3 DNA reads TGTGCCAGCAGTTTAGTGGGTGAAGCTTTCTTT. Translation: CASSLVGEAFF.

This clonotype was seen many times. CDR3 nucleotide sequence: TGTGCCAGCAGTTACCATAGCGGGACTGGGATTGAGCAGTTCTTC. Translated, it gives CASSYHSGTGIEQFF. The genes are TRBV6-5 and TRBJ2-1; the match to TRBD2 covers 8 bases. The germline gives CDR1 MNHEY, CDR2 SVGAGI. The J segment lost 9 bases and the V segment lost 2 bases, leaving 9 bases of the junction unmatched. This CDR3 spans 15 amino acids.